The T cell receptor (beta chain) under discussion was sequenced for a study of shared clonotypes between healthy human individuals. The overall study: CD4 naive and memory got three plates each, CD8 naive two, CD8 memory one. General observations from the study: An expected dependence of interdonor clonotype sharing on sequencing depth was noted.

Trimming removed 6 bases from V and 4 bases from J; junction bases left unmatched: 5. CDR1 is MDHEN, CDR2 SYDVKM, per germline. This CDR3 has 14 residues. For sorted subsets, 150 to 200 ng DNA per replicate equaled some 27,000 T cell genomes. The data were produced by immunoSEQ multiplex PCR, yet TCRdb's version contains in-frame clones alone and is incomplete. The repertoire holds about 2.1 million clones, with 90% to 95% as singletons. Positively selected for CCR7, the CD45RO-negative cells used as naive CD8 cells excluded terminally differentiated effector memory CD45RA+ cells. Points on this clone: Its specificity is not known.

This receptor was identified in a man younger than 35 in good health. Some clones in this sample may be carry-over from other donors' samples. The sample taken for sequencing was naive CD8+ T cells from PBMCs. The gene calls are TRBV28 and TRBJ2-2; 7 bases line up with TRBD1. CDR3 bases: TGTGCCAGCAGAATGACAGGGAGCACCGGGGAGCTGTTTTTT. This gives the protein CASRMTGSTGELFF.